What follows is one T cell receptor beta chain and its context. This clone was counted once. The antigen it binds to is not known. No qualities accompany the bases; no much larger clone lies one base away. From cysteine to phenylalanine, the CDR3 is 17 amino acids long. Of the read, only the CDR3 DNA is kept; its 51 bases are in frame from base 1. CDR1 and CDR2 were assigned from the germline V gene as SQVTM and ANQGSEA. Trimming takes 7 bases off V and 2 bases off J; junction bases not matched to a gene: 11. The data stem from a study of OX40 agonist ivuxolimab in advanced cancers. With regard to the full study: Ivuxolimab, which targeted the costimulatory receptor OX40 (CD134), was an agonistic, fully human IgG2 monoclonal antibody. Intravenous ivuxolimab was administered to patients every 2 weeks at six dose levels: 0.01, 0.1, 0.3, 1.5, 3 and 10 mg/kg. Of the 50 or so patients in dose escalation, about 20 had hepatocellular carcinoma, approximately 15 had melanoma, 9 had renal cell carcinoma and 9 had head and neck cancer. In the dose-escalation cohort, approximately 82% of patients were male, and the mean age was 60 years with a range of about 20 to 79. Patients were allowed to have had prior anti-PD-1, anti-PD-L1 or anti-CTLA-4 therapy, and 40% of the dose-escalation patients had previously received checkpoint inhibitors. Partial responses were achieved by three dose-escalation patients, of whom one had hepatocellular carcinoma and two had cutaneous melanoma. The point of sequencing TCRbeta in the periphery was to test whether ivuxolimab changed TCR sequence diversity and drove clonal T-cell expansion. The monotherapy dose-escalation portion (N ≈ 52 patients) of the phase I ivuxolimab trial is reported in the paper.

The trial excluded patients who had a history of autoimmune disease or were on systemic immunosuppression. Peripheral blood for TCR sequencing was collected from all dose cohorts at baseline, on cycle 4 day 1, and on cycle 7 day 1. The samples were drawn from a first-in-human, open-label, multicenter phase I dose-escalation trial of ivuxolimab. The trial enrolled adults with locally advanced or metastatic head and neck squamous cell, hepatocellular, melanoma or renal cell carcinoma. Before TCR sequencing, CD4+ T cells and CD8+ T cells were sorted from peripheral blood as separate populations. For sequencing of the TCRbeta CDR3 region, genomic DNA was extracted from the sorted cells. The immunoSEQ Assay was used for sequencing of TCRbeta CDR3 regions. What TCRdb holds here is the immuneACCESS table cut down to in-frame rearrangements. Part of the clones is not present; checked against another copy, under half of the missing clones reflect an unresolved V gene, and the others are unexplained. Counted in this sample were fewer than 45,000 clones; around 89% of them appeared once. 9.5% to 15% of the sample is held by the ten biggest clonotypes.

The paper as a whole reports these results and caveats: Low levels of normalized T-cell clonal expansion were also seen in some nonresponding patients. After ivuxolimab, expanded clones were on average more numerous among CD8+ T cells than among CD4+ T cells. Antigen specificity was not determined for the clonally expanded peripheral T cells. Partial responders in the 0.1-3.0 mg/kg groups had among the lowest normalized peripheral clonal expansion, especially among CD8+ T cells. At doses from 0.1 to 3.0 mg/kg, clonal expansion was seen in both CD4+ and CD8+ blood T cells between baseline and week 6.

This TCR derives from an adult with an advanced solid tumor such as melanoma, head and neck, liver or kidney cancer. This sequence uses TRBV29-1 and TRBJ2-1; 13 central nucleotides agree with TRBD2. The sequenced sample was CD4+ or CD8+ T cells sorted from blood, obtained in a trial of the OX40 agonist ivuxolimab. The DNA sequence is as follows: TGCAGCGCAATTGGGACTAGCGGGATAGGCACCTACAATGAGCAGTTCTTC. This encodes CSAIGTSGIGTYNEQFF.